One sample yielded the 9 T cell receptor beta chains listed below, sequenced in a study of T cell repertoires in cytomegalovirus infection. TCRdb used MiXCR to reprocess the reads, holding one entry per CDR3 protein. The top ten clones hold about 50% of a sample with 140,000 to 150,000 distinct CDR3 sequences, around 30% of them seen once. For these TCRs, the target antigens are not known. The sequencing here drew on CD8+ T cells from cultured PBMCs, taken from culture after CMV antigen stimulation. Receptor source: a human donor in good health (CMV status not recorded). Some clones in this sample may be carry-over from other donors' samples.

At least ten counts were recorded for this clonotype. The DNA for the CDR3 is TGTGCCAGCAGCTTAGCAGCGGGGGGATTGGATTCACCCCTCCACTTT. Translating gives CASSLAAGGLDSPLHF. This rearrangement joins TRBV7-2 to TRBJ1-6, with TRBD1 as a possible D gene (5 bases). Germline-derived CDR1 and CDR2 are SGHTA and FQGNSA. The length of the CDR3 is 16 residues. V was shortened by 0 bases and J by 8 bases, with 14 bases between the two germline ends.

The chain carries TRBV20-1 and TRBJ1-5; a possible D gene is TRBD1 (6 bases). Trimming cost V 3 bases and J 4 bases, with 19 bases left between them. CDR3 size: 16 residues. Germline V gene lookup returns CDR1 DFQATT and CDR2 SNEGSKA (reference sequence). The CDR3 sequence: CSASPRTASLNQPQHF. The CDR3 region has the DNA TGCAGTGCTAGCCCGCGGACAGCTTCCCTGAATCAGCCCCAGCATTTT.

The sample holds many counts of this clonotype. The J gene is TRBJ2-1, the V gene TRBV12-3 or TRBV12-4; D gene uncertain. The CDR3 length is 17 residues. V was cut by 10 bases and J by 0 bases, with 22 bases left in between. In DNA form, the CDR3 reads TGTGCCATCCTTACTCTGGATAGGGCGAGCTCCTACAATGAGCAGTTCTTC. Translated, it gives CAILTLDRASSYNEQFF.

This clonotype was picked up many times. The chain employs TRBV7-8 and TRBJ2-5; D gene ambiguous. The CDR3 has 14 residues. Between the trimmed V and J ends, which lost 4 bases and 5 bases, there was a span of 14 bases. CDR1 and CDR2 (germline): SGHVS, FQNEAQ. Here the CDR3 reads CASSSTYPGETQYF. The CDR3 bases are TGTGCCAGCAGCTCGACTTATCCTGGGGAGACCCAGTACTTC.

This chain links TRBV11-3 with TRBJ1-4; no clear D. V was pared by 0 bases and J by 0 bases, with 17 bases between. CDR1 and CDR2 (germline): SGHNT, YENEEA. This CDR3 spans 19 amino acids. CDR3: CASSLETGSGFATNEKLFF. The CDR3 DNA reads TGTGCCAGCAGCTTAGAAACCGGGTCGGGGTTTGCAACTAATGAAAAACTGTTTTTT.

The J gene is TRBJ2-5, the V gene TRBV25-1; D may be TRBD1 (6 bases). This CDR3 has 13 residues. Per germline, CDR1 MGHDK and CDR2 SYGVNS. The V end lost 7 bases, the J end lost 0 bases, and 9 bases lay between the germline ends. CDR3 coding DNA: TGTGCCAGCACCCAGGGGTACCAAGAGACCCAGTACTTC. Translation gives CASTQGYQETQYF.

In its sample, this clonotype was seen a few times. The chain combines TRBV19 with TRBJ2-1, with unresolved D. Trimming cost V 1 base and J 1 base, with 8 bases left between them. The CDR3 is 15 residues long. Germline values: CDR1 LNHDA, CDR2 SQIVND (reference sequence). CDR3 residues: CASSIGSRSYNEQFF. CDR3 sequence (DNA): TGTGCCAGTAGTATAGGTAGCCGGTCCTACAATGAGCAGTTCTTC.

The J gene is TRBJ2-3, the V gene TRBV12-3 or TRBV12-4; D ambiguous. The CDR3 has 13 amino acids. With 11 bases removed from V and 0 bases from J, the gap between germline ends came to 12 bases. DNA for the CDR3: TGTGCCTGTACAGACTCTAGCACAGATACGCAGTATTTT. Its protein product is CACTDSSTDTQYF.

This clonotype has a count of ten or more. J is TRBJ1-2 and V is TRBV7-8; 9 positions match TRBD1. The trim removed 1 base at V and 3 bases at J, leaving 15 bases unmatched. The CDR3 spans 19 residues. Germline V lookup: CDR1 SGHVS, CDR2 FQNEAQ. The CDR3 DNA sequence: TGTGCCAGCAGCTTAGGAGTGGGGGGACAGGGTACGGGGGACTATGGCTACACCTTC. Its protein is CASSLGVGGQGTGDYGYTF.